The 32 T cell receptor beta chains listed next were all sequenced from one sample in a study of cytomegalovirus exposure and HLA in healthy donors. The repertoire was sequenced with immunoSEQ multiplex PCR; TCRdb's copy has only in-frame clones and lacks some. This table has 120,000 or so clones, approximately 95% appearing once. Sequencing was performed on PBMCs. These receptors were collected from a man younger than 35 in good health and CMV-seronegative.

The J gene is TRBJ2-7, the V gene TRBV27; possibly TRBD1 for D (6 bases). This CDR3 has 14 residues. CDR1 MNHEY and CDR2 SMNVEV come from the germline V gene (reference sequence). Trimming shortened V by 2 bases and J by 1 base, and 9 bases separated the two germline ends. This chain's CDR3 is CASSLTTGSYEQYF. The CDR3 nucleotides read TGTGCCAGCAGTTTAACGACAGGATCCTACGAGCAGTACTTC.

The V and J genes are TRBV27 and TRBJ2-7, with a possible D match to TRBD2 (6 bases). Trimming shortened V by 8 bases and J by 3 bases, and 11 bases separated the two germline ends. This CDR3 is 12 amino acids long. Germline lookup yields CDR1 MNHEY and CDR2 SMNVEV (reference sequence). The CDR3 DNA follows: TGTGCCAGCCGCGGGACGGACTACGAGCAGTACTTC. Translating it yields CASRGTDYEQYF.

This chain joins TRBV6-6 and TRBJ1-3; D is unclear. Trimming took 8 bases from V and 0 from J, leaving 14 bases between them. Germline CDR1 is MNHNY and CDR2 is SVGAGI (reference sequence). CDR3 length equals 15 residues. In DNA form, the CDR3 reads TGTGCCAGCTTTGGGCAACACCTCTCTGGAAACACCATATATTTT. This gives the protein CASFGQHLSGNTIYF.

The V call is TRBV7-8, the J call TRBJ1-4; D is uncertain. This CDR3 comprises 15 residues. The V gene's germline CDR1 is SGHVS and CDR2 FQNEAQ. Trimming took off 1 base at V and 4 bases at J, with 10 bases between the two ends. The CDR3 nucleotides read TGTGCCAGCAGCTTAGTGACATTTAGTAATGAAAAACTGTTTTTT. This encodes CASSLVTFSNEKLFF.

The DNA of the CDR3 is TGTGCCAGCAGCTCCTCAGGGGTATGGACTGAAGCTTTCTTT. Translating gives CASSSSGVWTEAFF. This chain connects TRBV7-2 to TRBJ1-1; D might be TRBD1 (6 bases). Trimming removed 4 bases at V and 5 bases at J, with 14 bases between. CDR3 length: 14 amino acids. Germline CDR1 reads SGHTA; CDR2 reads FQGNSA.

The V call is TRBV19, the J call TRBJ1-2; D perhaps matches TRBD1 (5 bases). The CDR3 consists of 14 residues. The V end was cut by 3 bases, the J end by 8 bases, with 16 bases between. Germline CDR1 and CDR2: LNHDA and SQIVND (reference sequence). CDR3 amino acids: CASSIQGADGGYTF. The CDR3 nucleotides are TGTGCCAGTAGTATCCAAGGGGCGGACGGCGGCTACACCTTC.

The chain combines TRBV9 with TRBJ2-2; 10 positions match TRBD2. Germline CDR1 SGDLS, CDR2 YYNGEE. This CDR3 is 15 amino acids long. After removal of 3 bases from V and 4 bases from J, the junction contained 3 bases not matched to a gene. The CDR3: CASSASGGGTGELFF. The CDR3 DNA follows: TGTGCCAGCAGCGCGAGCGGGGGGGGCACCGGGGAGCTGTTTTTT.

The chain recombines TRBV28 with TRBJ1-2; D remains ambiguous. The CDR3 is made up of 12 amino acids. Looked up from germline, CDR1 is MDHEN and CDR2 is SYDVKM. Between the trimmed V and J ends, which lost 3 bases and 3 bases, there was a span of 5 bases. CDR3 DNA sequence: TGTGCCAGCAGTTTGGGCTACTATGGCTACACCTTC. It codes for CASSLGYYGYTF.

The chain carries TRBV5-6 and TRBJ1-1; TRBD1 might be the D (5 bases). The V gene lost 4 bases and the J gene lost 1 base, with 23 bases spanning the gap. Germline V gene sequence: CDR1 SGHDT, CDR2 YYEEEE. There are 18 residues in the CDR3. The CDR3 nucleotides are TGTGCCAGCAGCCCTACCCGGAGTGGATTCAGGGCGAACACTGAAGCTTTCTTT. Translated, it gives CASSPTRSGFRANTEAFF. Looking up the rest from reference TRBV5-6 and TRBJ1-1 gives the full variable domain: DAGVTQSPTHLIKTRGQQVTLRCSPKSGHDTVSWYQQALGQGPQFIFQYYEEEERQRGNFPDRFSGHQFPNYSSELNVNALLLGDSALYLCASSPTRSGFRANTEAFFGQGTRLTVV.

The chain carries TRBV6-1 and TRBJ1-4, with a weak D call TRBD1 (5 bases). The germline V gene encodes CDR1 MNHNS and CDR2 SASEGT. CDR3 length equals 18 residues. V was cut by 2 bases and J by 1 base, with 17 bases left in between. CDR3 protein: CASSEPPGGRKTNEKLFF. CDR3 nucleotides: TGTGCCAGCAGTGAACCGCCGGGGGGACGGAAAACTAATGAAAAACTGTTTTTT.

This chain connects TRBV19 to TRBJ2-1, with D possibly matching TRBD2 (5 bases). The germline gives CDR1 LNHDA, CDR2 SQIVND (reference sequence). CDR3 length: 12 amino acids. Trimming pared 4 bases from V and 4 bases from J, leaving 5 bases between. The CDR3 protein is CASSSGYNEQFF. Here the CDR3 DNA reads TGTGCCAGTAGTAGCGGGTACAATGAGCAGTTCTTC. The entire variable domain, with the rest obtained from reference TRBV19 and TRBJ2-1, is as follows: DGGITQSPKYLFRKEGQNVTLSCEQNLNHDAMYWYRQDPGQGLRLIYYSQIVNDFQKGDIAEGYSVSREKKESFPLTVTSAQKNPTAFYLCASSSGYNEQFFGPGTRLTVL.

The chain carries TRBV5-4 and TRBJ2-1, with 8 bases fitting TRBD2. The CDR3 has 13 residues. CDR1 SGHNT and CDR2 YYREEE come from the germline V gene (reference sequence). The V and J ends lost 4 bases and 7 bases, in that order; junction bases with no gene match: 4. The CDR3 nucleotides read TGTGCCAGCAGCCTTCGGGAGGGAAATGAGCAGTTCTTC. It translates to CASSLREGNEQFF.

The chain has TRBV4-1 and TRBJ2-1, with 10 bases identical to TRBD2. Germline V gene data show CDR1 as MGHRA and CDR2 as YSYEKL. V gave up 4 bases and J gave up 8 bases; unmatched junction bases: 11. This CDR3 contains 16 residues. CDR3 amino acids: CASSPPTSGNDDEQFF. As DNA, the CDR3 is TGCGCCAGCAGCCCTCCCACTAGCGGGAACGACGATGAGCAGTTCTTC.

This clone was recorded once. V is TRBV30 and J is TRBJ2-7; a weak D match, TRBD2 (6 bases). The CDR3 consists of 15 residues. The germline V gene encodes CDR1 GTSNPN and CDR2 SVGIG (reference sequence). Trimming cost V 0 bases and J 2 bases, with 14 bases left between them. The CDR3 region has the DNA TGTGCCTGGAGTGTAGGGGTAGCGGTTCCCTACGAGCAGTACTTC. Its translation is CAWSVGVAVPYEQYF. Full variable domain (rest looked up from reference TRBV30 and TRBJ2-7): SQTIHQWPATLVQPVGSPLSLECTVEGTSNPNLYWYRQAAGRGLQLLFYSVGIGQISSEVPQNLSASRPQDRQFILSSKKLLLSDSGFYLCAWSVGVAVPYEQYFGPGTRLTVT.

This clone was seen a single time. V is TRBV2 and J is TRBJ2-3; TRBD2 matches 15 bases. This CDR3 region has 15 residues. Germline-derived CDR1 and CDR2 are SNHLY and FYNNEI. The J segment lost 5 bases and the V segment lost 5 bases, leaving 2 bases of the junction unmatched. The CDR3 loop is CASSWTSGRGDTQYF. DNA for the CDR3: TGTGCCAGCAGTTGGACTAGCGGGAGGGGAGATACGCAGTATTTT.

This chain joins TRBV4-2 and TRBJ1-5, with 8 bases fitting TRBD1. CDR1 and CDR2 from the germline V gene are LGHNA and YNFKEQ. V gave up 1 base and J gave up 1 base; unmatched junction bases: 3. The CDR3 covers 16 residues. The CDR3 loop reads CASSQGQGASNQPQHF. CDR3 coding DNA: TGTGCCAGCAGCCAAGGGCAGGGGGCGAGCAATCAGCCCCAGCATTTT.

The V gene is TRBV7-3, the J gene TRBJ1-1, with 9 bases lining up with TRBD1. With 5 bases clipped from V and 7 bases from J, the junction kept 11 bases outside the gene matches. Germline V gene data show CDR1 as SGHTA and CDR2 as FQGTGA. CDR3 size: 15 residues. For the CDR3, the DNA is TGTGCCAGCAGCCTCTCGACAGGGGGGCGCAGTGAAGCTTTCTTT. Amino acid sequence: CASSLSTGGRSEAFF.

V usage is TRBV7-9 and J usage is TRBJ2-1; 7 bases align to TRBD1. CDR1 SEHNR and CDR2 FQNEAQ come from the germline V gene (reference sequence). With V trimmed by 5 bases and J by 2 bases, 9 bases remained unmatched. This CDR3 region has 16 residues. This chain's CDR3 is CASSTLLGQTYNEQFF. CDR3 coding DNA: TGTGCCAGCAGCACCCTTCTGGGACAGACCTACAATGAGCAGTTCTTC.

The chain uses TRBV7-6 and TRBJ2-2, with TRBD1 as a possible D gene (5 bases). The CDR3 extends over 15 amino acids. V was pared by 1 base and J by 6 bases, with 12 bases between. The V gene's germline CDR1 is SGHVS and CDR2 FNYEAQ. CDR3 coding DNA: TGTGCCAGCAGCTTAGGAATTCAGGGCTCCGGGGAGCTGTTTTTT. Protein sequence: CASSLGIQGSGELFF. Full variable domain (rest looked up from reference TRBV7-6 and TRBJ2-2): GAGVSQSPRYKVTKRGQDVALRCDPISGHVSLYWYRQALGQGPEFLTYFNYEAQQDKSGLPNDRFSAERPEGSISTLTIQRTEQRDSAMYRCASSLGIQGSGELFFGEGSRLTVL.

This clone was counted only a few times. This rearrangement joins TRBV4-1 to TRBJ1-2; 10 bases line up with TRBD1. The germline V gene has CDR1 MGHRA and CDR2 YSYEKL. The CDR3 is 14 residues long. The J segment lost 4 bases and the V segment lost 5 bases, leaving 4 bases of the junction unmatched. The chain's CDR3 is CASSTGQGSYGYTF. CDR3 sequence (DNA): TGCGCCAGCAGCACGGGACAGGGGTCCTATGGCTACACCTTC.

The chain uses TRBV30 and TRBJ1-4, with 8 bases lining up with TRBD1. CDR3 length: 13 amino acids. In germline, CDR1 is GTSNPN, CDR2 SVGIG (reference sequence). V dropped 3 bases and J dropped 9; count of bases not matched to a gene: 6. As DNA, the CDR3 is TGTGCCTGGAGAAATACAGGGGGTAAAAAACTGTTTTTT. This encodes CAWRNTGGKKLFF.

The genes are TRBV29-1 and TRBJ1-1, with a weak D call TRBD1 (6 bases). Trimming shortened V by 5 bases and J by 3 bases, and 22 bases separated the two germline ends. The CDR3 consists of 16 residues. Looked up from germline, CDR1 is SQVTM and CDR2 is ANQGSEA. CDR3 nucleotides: TGCAGCGTTCACCCCCGGGACATTCGTCGCGACACTGAAGCTTTCTTT. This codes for CSVHPRDIRRDTEAFF.

Here the CDR3 DNA reads TGTGCCAGCAGCAAGGCCACGACAGCCTACAATGGCTACACCTTC. This gives the protein CASSKATTAYNGYTF. This chain joins TRBV21-1 and TRBJ1-2; the table names TRBD1, a call not compared with the DNA. TRBV21-1 is a pseudogene. The CDR3 length is 15 residues.

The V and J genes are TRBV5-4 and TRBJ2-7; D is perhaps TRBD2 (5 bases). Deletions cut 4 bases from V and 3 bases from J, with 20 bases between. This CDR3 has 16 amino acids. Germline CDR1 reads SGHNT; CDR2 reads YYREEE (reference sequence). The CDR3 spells CASSPGLISHLYEQYF. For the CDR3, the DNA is TGTGCCAGCAGCCCTGGACTTATCAGCCACCTCTACGAGCAGTACTTC.

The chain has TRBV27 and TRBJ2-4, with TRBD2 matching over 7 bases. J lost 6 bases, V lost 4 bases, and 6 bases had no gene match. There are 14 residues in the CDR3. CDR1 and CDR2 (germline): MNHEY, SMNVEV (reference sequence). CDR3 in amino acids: CASSSGEGRNIQYF. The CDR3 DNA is TGTGCCAGCAGTTCGGGGGAGGGAAGAAACATTCAGTACTTC.

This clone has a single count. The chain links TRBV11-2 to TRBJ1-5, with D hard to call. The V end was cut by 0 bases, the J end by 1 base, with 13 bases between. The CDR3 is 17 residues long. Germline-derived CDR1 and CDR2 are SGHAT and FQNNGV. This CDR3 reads CASSLDSAGWSNQPQHF. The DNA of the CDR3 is TGTGCCAGCAGCTTAGATTCGGCAGGATGGAGCAATCAGCCCCAGCATTTT.

Written as DNA, the CDR3 is TGTGCCAGCAGCGTAGACGAGGGGGCGCAGTATTTT. Protein product: CASSVDEGAQYF. This rearrangement joins TRBV9 to TRBJ2-3; D may be TRBD1 (6 bases). CDR1 is SGDLS and CDR2 is YYNGEE in the germline V gene. This CDR3 region has 12 residues. V lost 0 bases to trimming and J lost 10 bases, with 9 bases between them. The whole variable domain, filled in from reference TRBV9 and TRBJ2-3, reads DSGVTQTPKHLITATGQRVTLRCSPRSGDLSVYWYQQSLDQGLQFLIQYYNGEERAKGNILERFSAQQFPDLHSELNLSSLELGDSALYFCASSVDEGAQYFGPGTRLTVL.

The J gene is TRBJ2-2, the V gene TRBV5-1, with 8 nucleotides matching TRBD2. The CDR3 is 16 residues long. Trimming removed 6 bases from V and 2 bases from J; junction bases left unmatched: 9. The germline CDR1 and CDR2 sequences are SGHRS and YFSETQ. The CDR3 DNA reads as TGCGCCAGCAAGTTGGGAACTAGCGGTAACACCGGGGAGCTGTTTTTT. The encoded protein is CASKLGTSGNTGELFF.

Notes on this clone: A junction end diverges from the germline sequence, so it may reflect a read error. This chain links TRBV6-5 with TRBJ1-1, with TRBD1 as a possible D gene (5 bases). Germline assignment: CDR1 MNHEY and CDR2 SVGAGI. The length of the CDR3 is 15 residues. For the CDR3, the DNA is TGTGCCAGCACTTCCCGGAGGGGCCCGAACACTGGAGCTTTCTTT. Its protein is CASTSRRGPNTGAFF.

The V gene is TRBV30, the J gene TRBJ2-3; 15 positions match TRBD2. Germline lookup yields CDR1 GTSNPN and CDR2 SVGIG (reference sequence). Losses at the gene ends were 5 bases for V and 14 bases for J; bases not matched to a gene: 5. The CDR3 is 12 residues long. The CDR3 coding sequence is TGTGCCTGGGGACTAGCGGGAGGGCCTGCGTATTTT. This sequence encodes CAWGLAGGPAYF.

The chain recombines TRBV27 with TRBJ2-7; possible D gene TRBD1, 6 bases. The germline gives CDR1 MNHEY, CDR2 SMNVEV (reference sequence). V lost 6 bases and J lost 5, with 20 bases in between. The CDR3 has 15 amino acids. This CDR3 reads CASRGKIGGSHEQYF. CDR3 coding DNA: TGTGCCAGCAGGGGGAAGATAGGGGGATCCCACGAGCAGTACTTC.

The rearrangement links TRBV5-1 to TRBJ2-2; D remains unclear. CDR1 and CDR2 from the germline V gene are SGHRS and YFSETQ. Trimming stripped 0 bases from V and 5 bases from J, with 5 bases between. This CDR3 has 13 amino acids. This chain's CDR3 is CASSLAGTGELFF. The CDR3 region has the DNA TGCGCCAGCAGCTTGGCAGGTACCGGGGAGCTGTTTTTT.